This TCR beta chain was captured by sequencing in a study of response to subunit inactivated influenza vaccine (dated by TCRdb to 2017 to 2018). Regarding the study in general: Deep quantitative T cell receptor repertoire profiling was used in the study to track responses to a trivalent subunit inactivated influenza vaccine. Summary of the overall study and its limitations: According to the authors, only a limited number of new T cells may be recruited by each seasonal influenza vaccination.

This clonotype was found a few times. The specificity of this receptor is unknown. Base qualities are not recorded, but no much larger clone differs from it by a single base. The method behind the library was RT-PCR. Sequencer: Illumina HiSeq 2500. TCRdb applied fastp at Q25 and MiXCR to the public reads, then kept only in-frame beta chains. Rows are unified per CDR3 protein, each entry keeping the most common DNA and genes. Within this sample are roughly 670,000 distinct CDR3 sequences, with 14% of them counted one time only. The ten largest account for roughly 7.6% of the sample. This clonotype originated in a man aged 50 to 60 who received an inactivated influenza vaccine. Donor details come from another sample of the same person, matched by shared clones. The source material was PBMCs from blood, sampled around 15 days before vaccination.

The base sequence is TGTGCCAGCAGCTTAGAGGTAGAAACCTACGAGCAGTACTTC. Its product reads: CASSLEVETYEQYF. The chain was built from TRBV7-2 and TRBJ2-7, with an unclear D gene assignment. The junction shows trimming of 1 base on V and 2 bases on J, plus 9 bases between the germline ends. Sequences SGHTA (CDR1) and FQGNSA (CDR2) are obtained from the germline V gene. The CDR3 runs 14 amino acids, cysteine and phenylalanine included. Just CDR3 DNA is preserved here, 42 bases in frame from base 1.